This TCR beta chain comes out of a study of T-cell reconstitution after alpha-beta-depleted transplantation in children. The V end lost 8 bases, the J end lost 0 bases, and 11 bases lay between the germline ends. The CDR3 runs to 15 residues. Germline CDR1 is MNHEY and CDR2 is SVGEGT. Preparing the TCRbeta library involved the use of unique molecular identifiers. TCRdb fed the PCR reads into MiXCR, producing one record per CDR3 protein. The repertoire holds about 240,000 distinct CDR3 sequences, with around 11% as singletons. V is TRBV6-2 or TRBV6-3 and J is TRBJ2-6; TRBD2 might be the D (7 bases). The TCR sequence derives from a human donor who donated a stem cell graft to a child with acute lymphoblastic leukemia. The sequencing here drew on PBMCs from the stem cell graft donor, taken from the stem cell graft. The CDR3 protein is CASHGGLSGANVLTF. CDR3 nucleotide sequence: TGTGCCAGCCACGGGGGGCTCTCTGGGGCCAACGTCCTGACTTTC.